Shown below are 22 T cell receptor beta chains from a single sample sequenced in a study of blood T cell repertoires in COVID-19. The table came from immunoSEQ multiplex PCR; TCRdb's copy has only in-frame clones and leaves some out. The sample shows about 210,000 clones, 90% to 95% of them seen only once. Sequencing was performed on peripheral blood. These receptors were taken from a man aged 25 to 40 with acute or convalescent COVID-19.

The CDR3 DNA sequence: TGTGCCAGCAGCTTAGGGTCGGGTCTTTATACGAGCACAGATACGCAGTATTTT. This translates into CASSLGSGLYTSTDTQYF. V gene TRBV7-3 combines with J gene TRBJ2-3; D gene uncertain. Trimming took 2 bases from V and 0 from J, leaving 18 bases between them. This CDR3 is 18 amino acids long. Per the germline V gene, CDR1 is SGHTA and CDR2 is FQGTGA.

The rearrangement uses TRBV6-5 and TRBJ1-1, with unresolved D. Germline values: CDR1 MNHEY, CDR2 SVGAGI. This CDR3 comprises 14 residues. V was trimmed by 10 bases and J by 1 base, leaving 16 bases between them. The CDR3 coding sequence is TGTGCCACCGCGGCAGGAGGGAGGAACACTGAAGCTTTCTTT. It yields the protein CATAAGGRNTEAFF.

As concerns this clone: This same CDR3 is encoded by further DNA sequences in the sample. In nucleotides, the CDR3 is TGTGCCAGCAGCGTAGGTGGCCTTTCTGGAAACACCATATATTTT. Translating gives CASSVGGLSGNTIYF. The chain is built from TRBV9 and TRBJ1-3; unclear D gene. The V gene lost 0 bases and the J gene lost 1 base, with 8 bases spanning the gap. In germline, CDR1 is SGDLS, CDR2 YYNGEE. The CDR3 totals 15 residues.

In this sample, this clone turned up once. CDR3 DNA: TGTGCCACTAATCCTACCTCTGGAAACACCATATATTTT. It yields the protein CATNPTSGNTIYF. The V call is TRBV12-3 or TRBV12-4, the J call TRBJ1-3; D remains ambiguous. CDR3 length: 13 residues. The V end was cut by 10 bases, the J end by 0 bases, with 10 bases between.

This sequence joins TRBV30 and TRBJ2-3, with 8 positions matching TRBD2. Germline V gene lookup returns CDR1 GTSNPN and CDR2 SVGIG (reference sequence). The CDR3 contains 16 residues. Trimming removed 2 bases from V and 0 bases from J; junction bases left unmatched: 7. The CDR3 sequence is CAWSWEKRGSTDTQYF. The CDR3 nucleotides read TGTGCCTGGAGTTGGGAAAAGCGGGGGAGCACAGATACGCAGTATTTT.

The chain is built from TRBV20-1 and TRBJ1-1; D possibly corresponds to TRBD1 (6 bases). The CDR3 is made up of 12 amino acids. CDR1 is DFQATT and CDR2 is SNEGSKA in the germline V gene (reference sequence). V lost 6 bases to trimming and J lost 5 bases, with 13 bases between them. DNA of the CDR3: TGCAGTGCCAGTACAGGGAAAACTGAAGCTTTCTTT. This gives the protein CSASTGKTEAFF.

The V call is TRBV12-5, the J call TRBJ1-4; 7 bases fit TRBD1. This CDR3 contains 14 residues. Germline V gives CDR1 LGHNT, CDR2 FRNRAP. Losses at the gene ends were 6 bases for V and 3 bases for J; bases not matched to a gene: 4. The CDR3 coding sequence is TGTGCTAGTGGCGTCGGGACAGCTAATGAAAAACTGTTTTTT. Translated: CASGVGTANEKLFF.

The count of this clone is one. This rearrangement joins TRBV20-1 to TRBJ1-2; perhaps TRBD1 as D (5 bases). The V and J ends lost 0 bases and 7 bases respectively, with 6 bases between them. CDR3 length: 11 amino acids. Germline V gene sequence: CDR1 DFQATT, CDR2 SNEGSKA (reference sequence). CDR3 residues: CSARDTGGYTF. In DNA form, the CDR3 reads TGCAGTGCTAGAGATACAGGTGGCTACACCTTC.

This clone appeared once. The V call is TRBV6-2 or TRBV6-3, the J call TRBJ1-1; D is uncertain. The CDR3 runs to 14 residues. CDR1 and CDR2 from the germline V gene are MNHEY and SVGEGT. V lost 0 bases to trimming and J lost 4 bases, with 9 bases between them. The CDR3 loop reads CASSYSVTGTEAFF. CDR3 DNA: TGTGCCAGCAGTTACTCTGTGACTGGCACTGAAGCTTTCTTT.

This clone has only one observation. The chain employs TRBV5-6 and TRBJ2-1; 10 positions agree with TRBD1. The CDR3 loop spans 19 amino acids. CDR1 is SGHDT and CDR2 is YYEEEE in the germline V gene. J was trimmed by 3 bases and V by 2 bases; bases with no gene match: 14. The CDR3 DNA reads TGTGCCAGCAGCTTTCTTGTACGTCTCAGGACAGGGGGCTACAATGAGCAGTTCTTC. This codes for CASSFLVRLRTGGYNEQFF.

The rearrangement links TRBV7-9 to TRBJ2-1; 9 nucleotides match TRBD2. Trimming took 5 bases from V and 9 from J; bases not matched to a gene: 11. The CDR3 length is 15 residues. The germline CDR1 and CDR2 sequences are SEHNR and FQNEAQ (reference sequence). The CDR3 reads CASSETSGVASEQFF. The CDR3 bases are TGTGCCAGCAGCGAGACTAGCGGTGTTGCAAGTGAGCAGTTCTTC. Looking up the rest from reference TRBV7-9 and TRBJ2-1 gives the full variable domain: DTGVSQNPRHKITKRGQNVTFRCDPISEHNRLYWYRQTLGQGPEFLTYFQNEAQLEKSRLLSDRFSAERPKGSFSTLEIQRTEQGDSAMYLCASSETSGVASEQFFGPGTRLTVL.

In its sample, this clone was seen a few times. This chain links TRBV27 with TRBJ1-2; 7 nucleotides align to TRBD1. Germline lookup yields CDR1 MNHEY and CDR2 SMNVEV (reference sequence). CDR3 length equals 15 residues. The trim removed 5 bases at V and 5 bases at J, leaving 11 bases unmatched. The CDR3 coding sequence is TGTGCCAGCAGTCCGCTCGGGAAGGGACAGTATGGCTACACCTTC. Translating gives CASSPLGKGQYGYTF.

The gene calls are TRBV3-1 (or the pseudogene TRBV3-2) and TRBJ1-6, with D tentatively TRBD1 (5 bases). CDR1 and CDR2 (germline): LGHDT, YNNKEL (reference sequence). V lost 1 base and J 8 bases, leaving 33 bases between the germline ends. CDR3 length: 22 residues. Here the CDR3 reads CASSQGKRMVDRLNFVDSPLHF. The CDR3 DNA is TGTGCCAGCAGCCAAGGGAAAAGAATGGTAGACAGACTGAATTTTGTAGATTCACCCCTCCACTTT.

The chain uses TRBV18 and TRBJ1-1; 8 bases agree with TRBD1. Germline V gives CDR1 KGHSH, CDR2 LQKENI. The ends lost 5 bases at V and 5 bases at J; junction bases unmatched: 10. This CDR3 has 15 amino acids. CDR3 loop: CASSVTQGAWTEAFF. The CDR3 DNA is TGTGCCAGCTCAGTGACCCAGGGGGCTTGGACTGAAGCTTTCTTT.

V is TRBV19 and J is TRBJ1-6, with TRBD1 matching over 9 bases. J lost 6 bases, V lost 4 bases, and 4 bases had no gene match. The CDR3 extends over 15 amino acids. The germline V gene has CDR1 LNHDA and CDR2 SQIVND (reference sequence). The CDR3 coding sequence is TGTGCCAGTAGTACGGACAGGGGAGTTAATTCACCCCTCCACTTT. This codes for CASSTDRGVNSPLHF.

The CDR3: CAWNLAISEQYF. CDR3 nucleotide sequence: TGTGCCTGGAATCTCGCGATCTCCGAGCAGTACTTC. This chain connects TRBV30 to TRBJ2-7; D gene unclear. The CDR3 sequence is 12 residues long. The germline V and J ends were trimmed by 4 bases and 6 bases, with 13 bases remaining between them. The germline CDR1 and CDR2 sequences are GTSNPN and SVGIG (reference sequence).

The chain links TRBV28 to TRBJ2-6; D ambiguous. CDR1 MDHEN and CDR2 SYDVKM come from the germline V gene. V was pared by 5 bases and J by 1 base, with 6 bases between. The CDR3 is made up of 14 amino acids. The CDR3 nucleotides are TGTGCCAGCAGTCAGATTTCTGGGGCCAACGTCCTGACTTTC. Its protein product is CASSQISGANVLTF.

The J gene is TRBJ2-2, the V gene TRBV27; D not resolved. V was cut by 6 bases and J by 3 bases, with 5 bases left in between. CDR1 and CDR2 from the germline V gene are MNHEY and SMNVEV (reference sequence). The CDR3 contains 12 residues. The CDR3 loop reads CASSRYTGELFF. CDR3 DNA sequence: TGTGCCAGCAGCCGTTACACCGGGGAGCTGTTTTTT.

The chain links TRBV20-1 to TRBJ2-5; possible D gene TRBD2, 5 bases. Germline V gene data show CDR1 as DFQATT and CDR2 as SNEGSKA (reference sequence). Trimming left V 3 bases short and J 4 bases short, with 18 bases between. The CDR3 length is 15 residues. CDR3 DNA: TGCAGTGCTAGTCCTGGACGGGGATTTGGAGAGACCCAGTACTTC. Its translation is CSASPGRGFGETQYF.

V and J are TRBV10-1 and TRBJ2-1, with a tentative D call TRBD1 (5 bases). Trimming took 5 bases from V and 4 from J, leaving 9 bases between them. The length of the CDR3 is 13 residues. Per germline, CDR1 WNHNN and CDR2 SYGVQD (reference sequence). The CDR3 reads CASSQNRYNEQFF. The CDR3 DNA reads TGCGCCAGCAGTCAGAACAGGTACAATGAGCAGTTCTTC.

This chain links TRBV6-5 with TRBJ1-2; 7 nucleotides agree with TRBD1. The CDR3 loop spans 16 amino acids. J was trimmed by 5 bases and V by 0 bases; bases with no gene match: 9. Germline loops: CDR1 MNHEY, CDR2 SVGAGI. The CDR3 is CASSYSFDLRGYGYTF. CDR3 in DNA: TGTGCCAGCAGTTACTCGTTCGACCTCAGGGGGTATGGCTACACCTTC.

The rearrangement uses TRBV7-8 and TRBJ2-3; no clear D gene. Per the germline V gene, CDR1 is SGHVS and CDR2 is FQNEAQ. The CDR3 length is 15 residues. V was trimmed by 4 bases and J by 2 bases, leaving 13 bases between them. In DNA, the CDR3 is TGTGCCAGCAGCTCGAGAATAGCAGTCACAGATACGCAGTATTTT. Residues: CASSSRIAVTDTQYF.